Listed below are T cell receptor beta chains from one sample, sequenced in a study of CD8 T cells in ankylosing spondylitis. TCRdb re-analysed the 5' RACE reads in MiXCR, keeping a single row per CDR3 protein. Among approximately 240,000 distinct CDR3 sequences, roughly a quarter were seen once, and the ten largest hold roughly 0.67%. The specimen was blood, either unsorted or a sorted T cell fraction (not recorded which). These receptors came from a male donor with ankylosing spondylitis or in good health (not recorded which). Both conserved end residues are part of each CDR3. A D gene is named only where the DNA matches it firmly. Only some rows state a clone size, as once, few, many or a class for expanded clones.

CDR3aa	CDR3nt	d_gene	v_gene	j_gene	abundance
CASSLSAMNEQFF	TGCGCCAGCAGCTTGTCCGCGATGAATGAGCAGTTCTTC	.	TRBV5-1	TRBJ2-1	many
CASSEVGQNQPQHF	TGTGCCAGCAGTGAAGTGGGGCAGAATCAGCCCCAGCATTTT	.	TRBV2	TRBJ1-5	.
CASSSRTGFVETQYF	TGCGCCAGCAGCTCACGGACAGGGTTTGTGGAGACCCAGTACTTC	TRBD1	TRBV5-1	TRBJ2-5	.
CSAYGGGTSYEQYF	TGCAGTGCTTATGGAGGGGGGACCTCCTACGAGCAGTACTTC	.	TRBV20-1	TRBJ2-7	.
CASSDYGLAGYNEQFF	TGTGCCAGCTCGGACTATGGGCTAGCGGGCTACAATGAGCAGTTCTTC	TRBD2	TRBV18	TRBJ2-1	.
CASSLRSGGDQPQHF	TGTGCCAGCAGTTTAAGGTCTGGGGGGGATCAGCCCCAGCATTTT	.	TRBV12-3/TRBV12-4	TRBJ1-5	many
CSGGAKPGETQYF	TGCAGCGGAGGAGCGAAGCCTGGGGAGACCCAGTACTTC	.	TRBV29-1	TRBJ2-5	many
CSAKRGTGGGQETQYF	TGCAGTGCCAAGCGGGGGACAGGGGGCGGACAAGAGACCCAGTACTTC	TRBD1	TRBV20-1	TRBJ2-5	.
CSSSSQGTRGNQPQHF	TGCAGTTCAAGTTCCCAGGGTACCCGTGGCAATCAGCCCCAGCATTTT	.	TRBV20-1	TRBJ1-5	.
CASSLGFYNEQFF	TGTGCCAGCAGCTTAGGCTTTTACAATGAGCAGTTCTTC	.	TRBV11-2	TRBJ2-1	many
CSARAGGPFDEQFF	TGCAGTGCTAGAGCGGGGGGGCCTTTCGATGAGCAGTTCTTC	TRBD2	TRBV20-1	TRBJ2-1	.
CASGLRGYGETQYF	TGTGCCAGCGGACTCAGAGGGTATGGTGAGACCCAGTACTTC	.	TRBV12-3/TRBV12-4	TRBJ2-5	.
CSARGGGKETQYF	TGCAGTGCTAGAGGGGGAGGAAAAGAGACCCAGTACTTC	.	TRBV20-1	TRBJ2-5	many
CASVPLRGPSSTDTQYF	TGCGCCAGCGTCCCGTTGAGGGGTCCCTCTAGCACAGATACGCAGTATTTT	.	TRBV23-1	TRBJ2-3	.
CSARTGTSGGASTDTQYF	TGCAGTGCCCGTACCGGGACTAGCGGGGGGGCCAGCACAGATACGCAGTATTTT	TRBD2	TRBV20-1	TRBJ2-3	.
CSAPRDLTRQETQYF	TGCAGTGCTCCTAGGGACCTCACTAGGCAAGAGACCCAGTACTTC	.	TRBV20-1	TRBJ2-5	few
CASSSEPGLSQYF	TGTGCCAGCAGCTCCGAACCCGGATTGTCCCAGTACTTC	.	TRBV7-7	TRBJ2-5	many
CSARNDGNTEAFF	TGCAGTGCCCGTAACGACGGGAACACTGAAGCTTTCTTT	.	TRBV20-1	TRBJ1-1	.
CASRLAAAAGIVGYEQYF	TGTGCAAGTCGCTTAGCGGCCGCGGCAGGGATAGTAGGTTACGAGCAGTACTTC	.	TRBV12-2	TRBJ2-7	.
CASKVTGGYEETQYF	TGTGCCAGCAAGGTGACAGGGGGCTATGAGGAGACCCAGTACTTC	TRBD1	TRBV2	TRBJ2-5	few
CSVTRGPGETQYF	TGCAGCGTGACGCGGGGGCCTGGGGAGACCCAGTACTTC	.	TRBV29-1	TRBJ2-5	.
CASSLNSYGYTF	TGCGCCAGCAGCTTGAACAGTTATGGCTACACCTTC	.	TRBV5-1	TRBJ1-2	many
CASSRTGNDGYTF	TGTGCCAGCAGCCGCACAGGGAACGATGGCTACACCTTC	.	TRBV3-1	TRBJ1-2	.
CSVADSFYGYTF	TGCAGCGTTGCCGACAGCTTCTATGGCTACACCTTC	.	TRBV29-1	TRBJ1-2	few
CSANEAGGIPYEQYF	TGCAGTGCCAACGAGGCAGGGGGCATACCCTACGAGCAGTACTTC	TRBD1	TRBV20-1	TRBJ2-7	few
CATSGWTGLDYGYTF	TGTGCCACCAGCGGATGGACAGGGTTGGACTATGGCTACACCTTC	TRBD1	TRBV15	TRBJ1-2	many